The 7 T cell receptor beta chains below come from one sample, sequenced in a study of blood T cell repertoires in COVID-19. TCRdb keeps only in-frame clones here, not all; method: immunoSEQ multiplex PCR. Here the sample spans tens of thousands of clones, about 76% being singletons. Sample: peripheral blood. These receptors were obtained from a human donor with active or convalescent COVID-19. The donor label of this sample is uncertain.

This clone was counted a single time. The chain joins TRBV4-2 to TRBJ2-2; D is perhaps TRBD1 (6 bases). Between the trimmed V and J ends, which lost 4 bases and 2 bases, there was a span of 14 bases. CDR1 is LGHNA and CDR2 is YNFKEQ in the germline V gene. The CDR3 is 16 amino acids. CDR3 nucleotide sequence: TGTGCCAGCAGCCCGGGAACAGGGCTAAACACCGGGGAGCTGTTTTTT. As protein: CASSPGTGLNTGELFF.

This CDR3 is CASSPGTDEKLFF. CDR3 coding DNA: TGTGCCAGCAGCCCAGGGACAGACGAAAAACTGTTTTTT. The chain employs TRBV4-2 and TRBJ1-4; 7 nucleotides align to TRBD1. The V and J ends lost 4 bases and 8 bases, in that order; junction bases with no gene match: 4. This CDR3 comprises 13 residues. CDR1 and CDR2 from the germline V gene are LGHNA and YNFKEQ.

CDR3: CASRGQAGHEQYF. The CDR3 nucleotides read TGTGCCAGCAGAGGACAGGCGGGTCACGAGCAGTACTTC. The chain links TRBV12-3 or TRBV12-4 to TRBJ2-7; 7 bases line up with TRBD1. Trimming removed 6 bases from V and 5 bases from J; junction bases left unmatched: 7. The CDR3 is 13 residues long.

This chain uses TRBV5-3 with TRBJ1-1; 7 bases fit TRBD1. TRBV5-3 is an open reading frame, and its role is uncertain. This CDR3 contains 15 residues. The V gene end was trimmed by 0 bases and the J gene end by 1 base; junction bases not matched to a gene: 3. Here the CDR3 reads CARSLEEGANTEAFF. In nucleotides, the CDR3 is TGTGCCAGAAGCTTGGAAGAGGGGGCGAACACTGAAGCTTTCTTT.

J is TRBJ2-4 and V is TRBV11-3; D is unclear. CDR1 is SGHNT and CDR2 is YENEEA in the germline V gene. This CDR3 contains 15 residues. Deletions cut 4 bases from V and 0 bases from J, with 10 bases between. The CDR3 sequence: CASSSVDSAKNIQYF. CDR3 coding DNA: TGTGCCAGCAGCTCGGTAGACTCAGCCAAAAACATTCAGTACTTC.

This rearrangement joins TRBV4-1 to TRBJ2-2; 13 bases map to TRBD2. V lost 2 bases and J lost 7; bases outside the gene matches: 7. This CDR3 comprises 17 residues. CDR1 is MGHRA and CDR2 is YSYEKL in the germline V gene. The CDR3 region has the DNA TGCGCCAGCAGCCAATCACTAGCGGGAGGGCCTTACGGGGAGCTGTTTTTT. Translation: CASSQSLAGGPYGELFF.

This clone has just a few counts. The V call is TRBV10-2, the J call TRBJ2-7, with TRBD2 matching 10 bases. V lost 8 bases, J lost 0 bases, and 4 bases stayed unmatched. The CDR3 runs 14 residues. Per the germline V gene, CDR1 is WSHSY and CDR2 is SAAADI. Here the CDR3 DNA reads TGCGCCAGCGAGGTAGCGGGAGGCTCCTACGAGCAGTACTTC. Residues: CASEVAGGSYEQYF.